The next 3 T cell receptor beta chains were all read from a single sample in a study of blood T cell repertoires in COVID-19. Some clones are missing from TCRdb's copy, which holds only in-frame ones; the method was immunoSEQ multiplex PCR. Here the sample spans some 93,000 clones, about 88% being singletons. Sequences were obtained from peripheral blood. These TCRs come from a man aged 60 to 69 with acute or convalescent COVID-19.

The chain employs TRBV11-2 and TRBJ2-7, with D uncertain. There are 12 residues in the CDR3. The V end lost 5 bases, the J end lost 2 bases, and 7 bases lay between the germline ends. Germline CDR1 is SGHAT and CDR2 is FQNNGV. This chain's CDR3 is CASSHGAYEQYF. CDR3 coding DNA: TGTGCCAGCAGCCACGGAGCCTACGAGCAGTACTTC.

The V and J genes are TRBV7-8 and TRBJ1-1; D is unresolved. Trimming cost V 0 bases and J 0 bases, with 5 bases left between them. Germline CDR1 is SGHVS and CDR2 is FQNEAQ. CDR3 length: 14 residues. The CDR3: CASSLAPVNTEAFF. Written as DNA, the CDR3 is TGTGCCAGCAGCTTAGCGCCAGTGAACACTGAAGCTTTCTTT.

The table lists this clone with a few counts. The V gene is TRBV18, the J gene TRBJ1-2; a possible D gene is TRBD1 (6 bases). CDR3 length: 16 residues. Between the trimmed V and J ends, which lost 3 bases and 4 bases, there was a span of 18 bases. Germline-derived CDR1 and CDR2 are KGHSH and LQKENI. This chain's CDR3 is CASSPGQLLRVYGYTF. In DNA, the CDR3 is TGTGCCAGCTCACCGGGACAATTGCTCCGGGTCTATGGCTACACCTTC.